This T cell receptor (beta chain) was documented in a study of CD8+ T cells in alopecia areata. RNA, once extracted, was reverse transcribed into cDNA for use as the sequencing template. Assay used: immunoSEQ multiplex PCR; TCRdb lists only in-frame clones, some missing. The sample has over 150,000 clones, about 53% seen once; the top ten hold 10% to 12%. The treatment: oral pan-JAK inhibitor, 5-10 mg twice daily. Germline-derived CDR1 and CDR2 are SGDLS and YYNGEE. V lost 0 bases to trimming and J lost 4 bases, with 8 bases between them. The CDR3 covers 14 residues. The chain couples TRBV9 to TRBJ1-5; D is uncertain. The sequence was obtained from a human donor with alopecia areata. This specimen was CD8+ T cells sorted from blood, taken at week 24, from a patient treated with tofacitinib. CDR3 amino acids: CASSVGADNQPQHF. Here the CDR3 DNA reads TGTGCCAGCAGCGTAGGGGCAGATAATCAGCCCCAGCATTTT.